Shown below are 18 T cell receptor beta chains from a single sample sequenced in a study of CD8+ T cells in alopecia areata. cDNA prepared by RNA extraction and subsequent reverse transcription served as the template for sequencing. Clones were sequenced by immunoSEQ multiplex PCR, and TCRdb holds only the in-frame ones, with some missing. The sample has about 150,000 clones, 54% seen once. Stated treatment: oral pan-JAK inhibitor, 5-10 mg twice daily. The sample was CD8+ T cells sorted from blood, taken at week 4, from a patient treated with tofacitinib. These receptors all come from a human donor with alopecia areata.

This clone was found a few times. The J gene is TRBJ2-1, the V gene TRBV9, with TRBD1 matching 12 bases. This CDR3 spans 17 amino acids. V shed 2 bases, J shed 9 bases, and the junction held 12 bases outside the gene matches. Germline V gene sequence: CDR1 SGDLS, CDR2 YYNGEE. In DNA, the CDR3 is TGTGCCAGCAGCGTTTACCCGGGACAGGGGGCCTCTCGTGAGCAGTTCTTC. It translates to CASSVYPGQGASREQFF.

This sequence joins TRBV5-6 and TRBJ2-1; D gene ambiguous. V lost 0 bases, J lost 8 bases, and 15 bases lay in between. Germline V gene lookup returns CDR1 SGHDT and CDR2 YYEEEE. This CDR3 has 15 residues. The CDR3 region has the DNA TGTGCCAGCAGCTTGGCCGATAGAGGTTGGTATGAGCAGTTCTTC. It translates to CASSLADRGWYEQFF.

Here the CDR3 reads CSVLLAGGGTGELFF. The DNA of the CDR3 is TGCAGCGTCCTCCTAGCGGGAGGTGGCACCGGGGAGCTGTTTTTT. The chain carries TRBV29-1 and TRBJ2-2, with TRBD2 matching over 11 bases. The germline gives CDR1 SQVTM, CDR2 ANQGSEA. With 6 bases clipped from V and 4 bases from J, the junction kept 7 bases outside the gene matches. The CDR3 is made up of 15 amino acids.

The chain carries TRBV27 and TRBJ2-7; 7 nucleotides line up with TRBD1. After removal of 1 base from V and 4 bases from J, the junction contained 16 bases not matched to a gene. Germline V gene data show CDR1 as MNHEY and CDR2 as SMNVEV (reference sequence). CDR3 size: 18 residues. The CDR3 DNA reads as TGTGCCAGCAGTTTATTTTTCCCCGCAGGGGGTATCTCGTACGAGCAGTACTTC. Amino acid sequence: CASSLFFPAGGISYEQYF.

This clone was seen a few times. The V call is TRBV29-1, the J call TRBJ2-1; D uncertain. The CDR3 runs 12 residues. The V gene lost 4 bases and the J gene lost 4 bases, with 8 bases spanning the gap. CDR1 and CDR2 from the germline V gene are SQVTM and ANQGSEA. CDR3 loop: CSVVSTYNEQFF. The CDR3 DNA is TGCAGCGTTGTTTCTACATACAATGAGCAGTTCTTC.

This clone appeared once. The rearrangement joins TRBV2 to TRBJ2-7; D possibly uses TRBD1 or TRBD2 (5 bases each). The CDR3 length is 11 residues. Germline CDR1 reads SNHLY; CDR2 reads FYNNEI. Trimming shortened V by 7 bases and J by 4 bases, and 8 bases separated the two germline ends. CDR3 region: CASIGTYEQYF. CDR3 sequence (DNA): TGTGCCAGCATAGGGACGTACGAGCAGTACTTC.

The rearrangement uses TRBV15 and TRBJ2-3, with TRBD2 matching over 7 bases. V shed 6 bases and J 0 bases; nucleotides not matched to a gene: 6. The length of the CDR3 is 15 residues. Germline assignment: CDR1 LNHNV and CDR2 YYDKDF (reference sequence). CDR3 in amino acids: CATSFSGFSTDTQYF. CDR3 coding DNA: TGTGCCACCAGTTTTAGCGGGTTTAGCACAGATACGCAGTATTTT.

The chain carries TRBV6-5 and TRBJ2-7; 8 positions agree with TRBD1. The ends lost 5 bases at V and 4 bases at J; junction bases unmatched: 7. Germline CDR1 and CDR2: MNHEY and SVGAGI. This CDR3 has 14 residues. CDR3 in DNA: TGTGCCAGCAGTGCGACAGGGGAACAGTACGAGCAGTACTTC. It translates to CASSATGEQYEQYF.

This chain joins TRBV29-1 and TRBJ2-3, with 10 positions matching TRBD2. The J segment lost 1 base and the V segment lost 7 bases, leaving 2 bases of the junction unmatched. The CDR3 contains 13 residues. CDR1 and CDR2 (germline): SQVTM, ANQGSEA. This chain's CDR3 is CSGLAGGTDTQYF. DNA of the CDR3: TGCAGCGGGCTAGCGGGGGGCACAGATACGCAGTATTTT.

The J gene is TRBJ2-7, the V gene TRBV6-5, with TRBD2 as a possible D gene (6 bases). Per the germline V gene, CDR1 is MNHEY and CDR2 is SVGAGI. V gave up 2 bases and J gave up 4 bases, with 9 bases separating them. The CDR3 is 13 residues long. CDR3 loop: CASSYGAGYEQYF. DNA of the CDR3: TGTGCCAGCAGTTACGGGGCGGGGTACGAGCAGTACTTC.

The CDR3 bases are TGTGCCAGCAGCTTAGTGGGAAGTGGCTACACCTTC. Protein product: CASSLVGSGYTF. V usage is TRBV11-2 and J usage is TRBJ1-2; D gene uncertain. The CDR3 totals 12 residues. The ends were cut back, 1 base at V and 7 bases at J, with 7 bases in the middle. Germline values: CDR1 SGHAT, CDR2 FQNNGV.

This clone has only one observation. The chain is built from TRBV27 and TRBJ1-5; D is possibly TRBD1 (6 bases). Trimming shortened V by 3 bases and J by 0 bases, and 12 bases separated the two germline ends. Germline V gives CDR1 MNHEY, CDR2 SMNVEV (reference sequence). CDR3 length: 16 amino acids. The CDR3 loop is CASSLGAGNSNQPQHF. For the CDR3, the DNA is TGTGCCAGCAGTTTGGGGGCAGGGAATAGCAATCAGCCCCAGCATTTT.

The CDR3 here is CASSQGALHSNYGYTF. CDR3 nucleotides: TGCGCCAGCAGCCAAGGGGCCCTACACTCAAACTATGGCTACACCTTC. The chain uses TRBV4-3 and TRBJ1-2; D unresolved. The CDR3 runs 16 residues. The germline CDR1 and CDR2 sequences are LGHNA and YSLEER. Between the trimmed V and J ends, which lost 1 base and 2 bases, there was a span of 14 bases.

The chain employs TRBV15 and TRBJ1-2; 7 nucleotides line up with TRBD1. J gave up 4 bases and V 6 bases, and 11 bases lay outside the gene matches. The germline CDR1 and CDR2 sequences are LNHNV and YYDKDF (reference sequence). This CDR3 region has 15 residues. In DNA form, the CDR3 reads TGTGCCACCAGGAGAACGGGACAGATCTCCTATGGCTACACCTTC. It specifies CATRRTGQISYGYTF.

CDR3 nucleotide sequence: TGTGCCAGTAGATTGGGCAGCTCCTACGAGCAGTACTTC. Residues: CASRLGSSYEQYF. The V and J genes are TRBV19 and TRBJ2-7; no definite D call. The CDR3 is made up of 13 amino acids. The germline V gene has CDR1 LNHDA and CDR2 SQIVND (reference sequence). Trimming took 6 bases from V and 0 from J, leaving 9 bases between them.

This clone was seen only a few times. The chain carries TRBV4-2 and TRBJ2-7; tentatively, D is TRBD2 (5 bases). The CDR3 is made up of 15 amino acids. CDR1 is LGHNA and CDR2 is YNFKEQ in the germline V gene. V was pared by 0 bases and J by 3 bases, with 12 bases between. DNA of the CDR3: TGTGCCAGCAGCCAAGAAGAGGACGGACTCTACGAGCAGTACTTC. It codes for CASSQEEDGLYEQYF.

The chain links TRBV7-9 to TRBJ1-5; no clear D gene. The V end lost 3 bases, the J end lost 4 bases, and 7 bases lay between the germline ends. The CDR3 totals 13 residues. Germline V CDR1 and CDR2: SEHNR, FQNEAQ (reference sequence). As DNA, the CDR3 is TGTGCCAGCAGCTTTAACCGAAATCAGCCCCAGCATTTT. Amino acids: CASSFNRNQPQHF.

This clone has only a few counts. CDR3 loop: CSVAGIRETQYF. CDR3 bases: TGCAGCGTCGCAGGGATCCGAGAGACCCAGTACTTC. The chain combines TRBV29-1 with TRBJ2-5, with TRBD1 as a possible D gene (5 bases). V was pared by 6 bases and J by 4 bases, with 12 bases between. CDR1 SQVTM and CDR2 ANQGSEA come from the germline V gene. CDR3 length: 12 amino acids.